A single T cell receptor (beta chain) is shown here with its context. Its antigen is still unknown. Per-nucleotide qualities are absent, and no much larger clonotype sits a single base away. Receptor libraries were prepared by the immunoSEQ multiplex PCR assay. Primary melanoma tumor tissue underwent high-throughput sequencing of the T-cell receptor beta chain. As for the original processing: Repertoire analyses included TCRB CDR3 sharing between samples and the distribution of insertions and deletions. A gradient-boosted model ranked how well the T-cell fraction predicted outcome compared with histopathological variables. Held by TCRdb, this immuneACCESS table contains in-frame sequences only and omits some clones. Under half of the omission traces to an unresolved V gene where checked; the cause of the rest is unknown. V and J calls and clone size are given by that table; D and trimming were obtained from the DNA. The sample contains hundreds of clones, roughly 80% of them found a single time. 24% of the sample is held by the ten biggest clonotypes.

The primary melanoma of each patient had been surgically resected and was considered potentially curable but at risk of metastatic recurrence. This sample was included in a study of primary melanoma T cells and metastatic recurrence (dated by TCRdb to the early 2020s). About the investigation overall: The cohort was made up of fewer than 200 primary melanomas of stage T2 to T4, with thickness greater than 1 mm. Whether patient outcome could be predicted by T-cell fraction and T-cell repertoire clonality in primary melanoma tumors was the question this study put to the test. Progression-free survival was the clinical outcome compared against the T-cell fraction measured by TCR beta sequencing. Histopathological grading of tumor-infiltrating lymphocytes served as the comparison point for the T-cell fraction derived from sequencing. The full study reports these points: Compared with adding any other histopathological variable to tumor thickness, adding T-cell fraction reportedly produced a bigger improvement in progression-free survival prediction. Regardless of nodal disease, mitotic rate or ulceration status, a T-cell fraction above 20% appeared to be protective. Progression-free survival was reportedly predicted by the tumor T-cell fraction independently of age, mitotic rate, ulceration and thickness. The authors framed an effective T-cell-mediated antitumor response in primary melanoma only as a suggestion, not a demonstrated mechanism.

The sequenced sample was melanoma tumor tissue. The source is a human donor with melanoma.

The nucleotide sequence is TGTGCCAGCAGCTTTTCTTATGGTAGCAATCAGCCCCAGCATTTT. It translates to CASSFSYGSNQPQHF. Recombination linked TRBV11-3 to TRBJ1-5; no confident D gene assignment can be made. Taken from cysteine to phenylalanine, the CDR3 has 15 residues. The entry retains the CDR3 DNA only, 45 bases that are in frame from base 1. The germline ends are 9 bases apart after V is trimmed by 3 bases and J by 0 bases. The germline V gene gives CDR1 as SGHNT and CDR2 as YENEEA.